This T cell receptor beta chain was profiled in a study of human T cells and chemical hapten exposure. Across the study: Once 0.01% DPC had been applied to the upper back by patch test, readings were taken at 6 days. Cases of alopecia areata, totalis or universalis occurred in a predominantly female patient group.

Findings of the study overall: Counts of TCRs above 1 in 1000 frequency stayed unchanged with DPC sensitization.

Time point denoted: pre-sensitization, week 0. Treatment reported: therapeutic diphenylcyclopropenone sensitization with weekly scalp DPC. A word on this clonotype: Its target is unknown.

The library tagged each cDNA molecule with unique molecular identifiers. One entry per CDR3 protein results from TCRdb running MiXCR on the RACE reads. Here the sample spans about 260,000 distinct CDR3 sequences, 7.5% to 9% being singletons. The specimen was whole blood, collected in connection with sensitization to the hapten diphenylcyclopropenone (DPC). The clonotype originates from a woman aged 40 to 50 with alopecia areata. Some clones in this sample may be carry-over from other donors' samples.

CDR3 sequence reads: CSVLKRQGPLEQYF. Written as DNA, the CDR3 is TGCAGCGTTTTGAAGCGACAGGGCCCCCTCGAGCAGTACTTC. The chain uses TRBV29-1 and TRBJ2-7; 7 bases match TRBD1. The CDR3 extends over 14 amino acids. Per the germline V gene, CDR1 is SQVTM and CDR2 is ANQGSEA. V shed 5 bases, J shed 6 bases, and the junction held 13 bases outside the gene matches.